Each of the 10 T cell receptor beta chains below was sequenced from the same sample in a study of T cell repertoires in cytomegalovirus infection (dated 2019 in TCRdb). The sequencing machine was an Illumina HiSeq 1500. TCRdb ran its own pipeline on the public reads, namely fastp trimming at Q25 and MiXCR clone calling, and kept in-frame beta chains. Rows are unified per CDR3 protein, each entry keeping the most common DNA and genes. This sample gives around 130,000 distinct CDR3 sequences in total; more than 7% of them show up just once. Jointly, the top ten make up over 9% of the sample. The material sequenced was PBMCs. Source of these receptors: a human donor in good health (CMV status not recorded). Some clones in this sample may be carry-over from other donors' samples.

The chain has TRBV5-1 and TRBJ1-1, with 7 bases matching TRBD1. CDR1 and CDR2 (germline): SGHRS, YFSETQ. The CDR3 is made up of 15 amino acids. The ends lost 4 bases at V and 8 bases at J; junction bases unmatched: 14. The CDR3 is CASSHRQGISMEAFF. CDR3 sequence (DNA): TGCGCCAGCAGCCATAGACAGGGAATATCTATGGAAGCTTTCTTT.

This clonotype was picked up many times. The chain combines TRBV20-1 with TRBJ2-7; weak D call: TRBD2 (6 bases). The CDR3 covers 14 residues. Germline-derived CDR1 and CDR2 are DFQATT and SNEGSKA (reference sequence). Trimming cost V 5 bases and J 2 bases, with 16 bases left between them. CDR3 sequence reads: CSAALGLSAYEQYF. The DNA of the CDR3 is TGCAGTGCTGCCCTCGGACTAAGCGCCTACGAGCAGTACTTC.

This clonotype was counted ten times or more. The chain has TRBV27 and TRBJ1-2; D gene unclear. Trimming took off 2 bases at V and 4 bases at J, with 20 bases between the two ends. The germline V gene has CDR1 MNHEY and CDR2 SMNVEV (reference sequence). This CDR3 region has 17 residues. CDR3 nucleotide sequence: TGTGCCAGCAGTTTAAAGTCTGAGCGCGCAGCGATCTATGGCTACACCTTC. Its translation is CASSLKSERAAIYGYTF.

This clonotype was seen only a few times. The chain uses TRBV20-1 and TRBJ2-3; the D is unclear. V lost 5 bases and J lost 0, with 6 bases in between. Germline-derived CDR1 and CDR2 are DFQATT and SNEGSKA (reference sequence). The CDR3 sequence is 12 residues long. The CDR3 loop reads CSAPTSTDTQYF. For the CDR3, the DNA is TGCAGTGCTCCGACGAGCACAGATACGCAGTATTTT.

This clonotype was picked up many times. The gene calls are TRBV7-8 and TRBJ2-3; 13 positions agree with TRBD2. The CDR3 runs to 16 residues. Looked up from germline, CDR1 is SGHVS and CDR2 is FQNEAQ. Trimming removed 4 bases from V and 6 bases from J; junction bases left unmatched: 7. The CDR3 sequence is CASSSRTSGGRDTQYF. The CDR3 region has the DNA TGTGCCAGCAGCTCCCGGACTAGCGGGGGTCGTGATACGCAGTATTTT.

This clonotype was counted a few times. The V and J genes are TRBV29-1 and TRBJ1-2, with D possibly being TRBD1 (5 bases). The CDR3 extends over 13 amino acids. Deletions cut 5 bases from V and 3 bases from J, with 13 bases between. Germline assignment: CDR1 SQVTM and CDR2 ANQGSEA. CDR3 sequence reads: CSVRYGTYYGYTF. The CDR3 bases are TGCAGCGTTCGGTACGGGACTTACTATGGCTACACCTTC.

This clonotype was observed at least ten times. The CDR3 protein is CASSRQGPDTQYF. CDR3 bases: TGCGCCAGCAGCCGACAGGGGCCAGATACGCAGTATTTT. This chain connects TRBV10-2 to TRBJ2-3; 8 nucleotides line up with TRBD1. Germline assignment: CDR1 WSHSY and CDR2 SAAADI. V trimming: 6 bases; J trimming: 4 bases; junction bases outside the gene matches: 3. CDR3 length: 13 amino acids.

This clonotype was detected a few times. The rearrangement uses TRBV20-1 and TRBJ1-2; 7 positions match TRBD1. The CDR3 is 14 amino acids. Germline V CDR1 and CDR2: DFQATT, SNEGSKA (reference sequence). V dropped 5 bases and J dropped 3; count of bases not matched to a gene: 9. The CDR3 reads CSASKTGRDYGYTF. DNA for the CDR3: TGCAGTGCTTCTAAGACAGGGAGGGACTATGGCTACACCTTC.

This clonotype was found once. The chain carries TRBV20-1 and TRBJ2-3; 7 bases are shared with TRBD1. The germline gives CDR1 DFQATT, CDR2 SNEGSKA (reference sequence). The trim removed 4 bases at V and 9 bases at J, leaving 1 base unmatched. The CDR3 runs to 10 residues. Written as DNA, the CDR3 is TGCAGTGCTAACAGGGGAACGCAGTATTTT. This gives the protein CSANRGTQYF.

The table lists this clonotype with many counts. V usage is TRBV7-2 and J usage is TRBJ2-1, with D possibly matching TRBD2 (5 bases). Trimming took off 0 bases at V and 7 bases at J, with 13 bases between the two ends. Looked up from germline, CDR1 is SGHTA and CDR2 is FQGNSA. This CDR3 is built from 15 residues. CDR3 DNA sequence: TGTGCCAGCAGCTTAGCGCAGCTAGCTGGTAATGAGCAGTTCTTC. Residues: CASSLAQLAGNEQFF.